This T cell receptor beta chain was profiled in a study of T cell responses to AZD1222 COVID-19 vaccine. This CDR3 region has 15 residues. Trimming took 5 bases from V and 10 from J, leaving 23 bases between them. The germline V gene has CDR1 SGHVS and CDR2 FQNEAQ. Measured with immunoSEQ multiplex PCR; TCRdb has only the in-frame clones, and not every one. The table includes over 120,000 clones, around 84% detected once. The rearrangement uses TRBV7-8 and TRBJ1-1; possibly TRBD1 for D (5 bases). The sequence was obtained from an adult who received the AZD1222 COVID-19 vaccine. The material was peripheral blood, obtained 28 days after the second AZD1222 dose. CDR3 sequence: CASSTGLGPQSRAFF. CDR3 DNA: TGTGCCAGCAGCACAGGACTTGGACCCCAAAGCAGAGCTTTCTTT.